The rows below give T cell receptor beta chains drawn from one sample of a study of OX40 agonist ivuxolimab in advanced cancers. Repertoires were generated with immunoSEQ multiplex PCR, while TCRdb's copy carries only in-frame clones and drops some. The sample lists about 32,000 clones, just under 90% occurring once. The specimen comprised CD4+ or CD8+ T cells sorted from blood, sampled in a trial of the OX40 agonist ivuxolimab. The receptors were sampled from an adult with an advanced solid tumor such as melanoma, head and neck, liver or kidney cancer. Each CDR3 is given with its conserved first and last residue. The D gene is left open where the match is weak. Rows give clone size only sometimes, using once, few, many, or a class for an expanded clone.

d_gene | abundance | j_gene | v_gene | CDR3nt | CDR3aa
. | . | TRBJ1-1 | TRBV5-5 | TGTGCCAGCAGCTTGGGGCTTAACACTGAAGCTTTCTTT | CASSLGLNTEAFF
. | . | TRBJ2-7 | TRBV27 | TGTGCCAGCAGTTTACCCTCCTACGAGCAGTACTTC | CASSLPSYEQYF
TRBD2 | . | TRBJ2-1 | TRBV9 | TGTGCCAGCAGCGTCCTCGAGGGGACTAGCGGGACCAATGAGCAGTTCTTC | CASSVLEGTSGTNEQFF
. | few | TRBJ1-1 | TRBV7-3 | TGTGCCAGCAGCCCGTGGGTGAGGGGCCGGGCTTCCCTCGGCGCTTTCTTT | CASSPWVRGRASLGAFF
. | . | TRBJ1-2 | TRBV27 | TGTGCCAGCAGTCTCGTTACAGGAGGGTCGGAGAAATATGGCTACACCTTC | CASSLVTGGSEKYGYTF
. | . | TRBJ2-5 | TRBV11-2 | TGTGCCAGCAGCCCACCGGGGTTCGAGACCCAGTACTTC | CASSPPGFETQYF
TRBD2 | . | TRBJ2-3 | TRBV7-3 | TGTGCCAGCAGCTTGACTAGCGGGCCTACAGATACGCAGTATTTT | CASSLTSGPTDTQYF
. | once | TRBJ1-1 | TRBV5-4 | TGTGCCAGCAGCTTGGAAAGACTTAAAGTCACTGAAGCTTTCTTT | CASSLERLKVTEAFF
. | . | TRBJ2-7 | TRBV14 | TGTGCCAGCAGCCTAGGACTCTACGAGCAGTACTTC | CASSLGLYEQYF
TRBD2 | . | TRBJ2-1 | TRBV14 | TGTGCCAGCAGCCAAGGACTAGCTTATATCAATGAGCAGTTCTTC | CASSQGLAYINEQFF
TRBD1 | . | TRBJ2-2 | TRBV30 | TGTGCCTGGAGCTCACAGGGGTGGACCGGGGAGCTGTTTTTT | CAWSSQGWTGELFF
. | . | TRBJ2-5 | TRBV6-6 | TGTGCCAGCAGTTGGGGGGAGACCCAGTACTTC | CASSWGETQYF
. | few | TRBJ1-5 | TRBV9 | TGTGCCAGCAGCCCTCGGACAGACATGTGGCCCCAGCATTTT | CASSPRTDMWPQHF
. | . | TRBJ2-2 | TRBV29-1 | TGCAGCGTCGCTAAGGTCGGCGACGGGGAGCTGTTTTTT | CSVAKVGDGELFF
. | . | TRBJ1-3 | TRBV5-4 | TGTGCCAGCAGCCTTCGCGAGGGAAACACCATATATTTT | CASSLREGNTIYF
. | . | TRBJ1-1 | TRBV28 | TGTGCCAGCAGTTTCGCACTGGGGGGAGGGACTGAAGCTTTCTTT | CASSFALGGGTEAFF
TRBD2 | . | TRBJ2-1 | TRBV6-5 | TGTGCCAGCAGTTACTCGGGACTAGCGCCCTACAATGAGCAGTTCTTC | CASSYSGLAPYNEQFF
. | once | TRBJ2-7 | TRBV19 | TGTGCCAGTAGTATAGGGAGTGGCGAGCAGTACTTC | CASSIGSGEQYF
. | . | TRBJ1-1 | TRBV27 | TGTGCCAGCAGTTCCTCAGGGAACACTGAAGCTTTCTTT | CASSSSGNTEAFF
TRBD1 | . | TRBJ2-7 | TRBV27 | TGTGCCAGCAGTTTATCGACAGGGGGATTGAGCTACGAGCAGTACTTC | CASSLSTGGLSYEQYF
. | . | TRBJ2-1 | TRBV7-3 | TGTGCCAGCAGCCCCCGCGGGGCGGGCTTCTCCTACAATGAGCAGTTCTTC | CASSPRGAGFSYNEQFF
TRBD1 | . | TRBJ2-1 | TRBV11-3 | TGTGCCAGCAGCTCGCAGAATGGGCAGGGGGAAACCTTCTCCTACAATGAGCAGTTCTTC | CASSSQNGQGETFSYNEQFF
. | . | TRBJ2-7 | TRBV11-2 | TGTGCCAGCAGCTTAGGGGCCGAGTCCTACGAGCAGTACTTC | CASSLGAESYEQYF
. | . | TRBJ2-7 | TRBV6-5 | TGTGCCAGCAGTTACGGGGGCGAAGGGGAGCAGTACTTC | CASSYGGEGEQYF
. | few | TRBJ1-2 | TRBV19 | TGTGCCAGTAGTGCCCCCCCGTCTCATCCACGCCCTCCTCTGTATGGCTACACCTTC | CASSAPPSHPRPPLYGYTF
. | . | TRBJ2-1 | TRBV11-2 | TGTGCCAGCAGCTTGTCCCCGTACAATGAGCAGTTCTTC | CASSLSPYNEQFF
. | . | TRBJ2-7 | TRBV10-2 | TGCGCCAGCAGTGAGTCGAGAGGAATCAAACGCTACGAGCAGTACTTC | CASSESRGIKRYEQYF
. | once | TRBJ2-4 | TRBV2 | TGTGCCAGCAGAAAAACCAAAACCATTCAGTACTTC | CASRKTKTIQYF
TRBD1 | many | TRBJ1-4 | TRBV7-8 | TGTGCCAGCACCCGTACCGCAGGGGGGAACGAAAAACTGTTTTTT | CASTRTAGGNEKLFF
TRBD1 | . | TRBJ2-7 | TRBV6-1 | TGTGCCAGCAAGGACAGGGCTTCCTACGAGCAGTACTTC | CASKDRASYEQYF
. | . | TRBJ2-5 | TRBV11-2 | TGTGCCAGCAGCTTAACCCCCCCAGGATACCAAGAGACCCAGTACTTC | CASSLTPPGYQETQYF
. | . | TRBJ2-3 | TRBV25-1 | TGTGCCAGCCATAAAGATACGCAGTATTTT | CASHKDTQYF
TRBD2 | . | TRBJ2-7 | TRBV27 | TGTGCCAGCAGTTTCGGCGGACTAGCGATCTACGAGCAGTACTTC | CASSFGGLAIYEQYF
. | . | TRBJ2-5 | TRBV6-5 | TGTGCCAGCAGTTATCACGAGACCCAGTACTTC | CASSYHETQYF
. | once | TRBJ2-5 | TRBV6-1 | TGTGCCAGCAGTGAAGTAATCCACCCAGGGCAAGAGACCCAGTACTTC | CASSEVIHPGQETQYF
. | once | TRBJ2-1 | TRBV28 | TGTGCCAGCAGTCGAAACTACCGGGGACCTAGTTTCCTCGAGCAGTTCTTC | CASSRNYRGPSFLEQFF
. | once | TRBJ2-7 | TRBV7-3 | TGTGCCAGCAGCAAAGGCCCAGGGGACGAGCAGTACTTC | CASSKGPGDEQYF
. | . | TRBJ1-2 | TRBV29-1 | TGCAGCGTTGAAGATCAGGACAGCTTTAACTATGGCTACACCTTC | CSVEDQDSFNYGYTF
TRBD2 | . | TRBJ2-7 | TRBV6-4 | TGTGCCAGCAGTGAAGGCCTAGCGGGAGTCTACGAGCAGTACTTC | CASSEGLAGVYEQYF
. | . | TRBJ1-5 | TRBV27 | TGTGCCAGCAGTTTAGATGGGATCAGCAATCAGCCCCAGCATTTT | CASSLDGISNQPQHF
. | once | TRBJ1-1 | TRBV2 | TGTGCCAGCCCTGTATGGGCAGAGAACACTGAAGCTTTCTTT | CASPVWAENTEAFF
TRBD1 | . | TRBJ2-7 | TRBV25-1 | TGTGCCAGCACCGGACCGGGACAGGGAAAGACCTACGAGCAGTACTTC | CASTGPGQGKTYEQYF
. | . | TRBJ2-5 | TRBV9 | TGTGCCAGCGGAAGGGAGGCGAGCGGAGAGACCCAGTACTTC | CASGREASGETQYF